This T cell receptor beta chain is drawn from a study of blood T cells in healthy people across ages. A word on this clonotype: The antigen is not known.

The second PCR ran 7 to 11 cycles with a sample-barcoded 5' primer and J-beta primers. TCRdb processed the 5' RACE reads anew with MiXCR; each CDR3 protein has one entry. The sample consists of 650,000 to 900,000 distinct CDR3 sequences, approximately 65% of them appearing once. Study-wide results and limits: PBMCs went unsorted, and a conclusive naive versus antigen-experienced comparison was therefore prevented. It was not known whether donors were CMV positive (a possible confounder of expanded clonotype changes).

CDR3 length equals 14 residues. The germline V gene has CDR1 SQVTM and CDR2 ANQGSEA. V dropped 3 bases and J dropped 0 bases, with 12 bases sitting between them. This clonotype was sampled from a man aged 25-45 years in good health. Sequences were obtained from blood. The rearrangement uses TRBV29-1 and TRBJ2-7; maybe TRBD2 (6 bases). The CDR3 bases are TGCAGCGTTGATGACGGGGGATCCTCCTACGAGCAGTACTTC. It yields the protein CSVDDGGSSYEQYF.